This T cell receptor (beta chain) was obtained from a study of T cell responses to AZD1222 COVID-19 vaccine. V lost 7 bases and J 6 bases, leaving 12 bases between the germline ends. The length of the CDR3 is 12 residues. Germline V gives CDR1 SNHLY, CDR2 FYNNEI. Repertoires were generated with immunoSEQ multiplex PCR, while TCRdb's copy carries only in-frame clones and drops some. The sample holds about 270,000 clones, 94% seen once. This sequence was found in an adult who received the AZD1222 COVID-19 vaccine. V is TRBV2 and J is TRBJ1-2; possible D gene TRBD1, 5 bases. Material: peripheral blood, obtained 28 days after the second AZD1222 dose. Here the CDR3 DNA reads TGTGCCAGCAAGTTGGAGGGGAATGGCTACACCTTC. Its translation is CASKLEGNGYTF. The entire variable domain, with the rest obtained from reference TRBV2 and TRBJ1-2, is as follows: EPEVTQTPSHQVTQMGQEVILRCVPISNHLYFYWYRQILGQKVEFLVSFYNNEISEKSEIFDDQFSVERPDGSNFTLKIRSTKLEDSAMYFCASKLEGNGYTFGSGTRLTVV.